Listed below are T cell receptor beta chains from one sample, sequenced in a study of T cell repertoires in cytomegalovirus infection. TCRdb reprocessed the reads with MiXCR, giving one entry per CDR3 protein. The data contain about 150,000 distinct CDR3 sequences, about a quarter of them singletons. Sequenced material: PBMCs. All receptors derive from a human donor in good health (CMV status not recorded). Some clones in this sample may be carry-over from other donors' samples. Both conserved end residues are part of each CDR3. A D gene is named only where the DNA matches it firmly. Rows may omit the clone size; those that give it use once, few, many or a size class.

TRBD2	TRBV7-2	many	TRBJ2-2	CASSLGTSGGSTGELFF	TGTGCCAGCAGCCTGGGGACTAGCGGGGGGTCCACCGGGGAGCTGTTTTTT
NA	TRBV28	NA	TRBJ2-1	CASSFSGVGEFF	TGTGCCAGCAGTTTCTCGGGGGTGGGGGAGTTCTTC
NA	TRBV7-2	many	TRBJ1-1	CASSTPLGTEAFF	TGTGCCAGCAGCACCCCCCTGGGCACTGAAGCTTTCTTT
NA	TRBV28	few	TRBJ1-5	CASSASGSNQPQHF	TGTGCCAGCAGTGCCTCCGGTAGCAATCAGCCCCAGCATTTT
TRBD2	TRBV28	many	TRBJ2-7	CASSFPLAGNSYEQYF	TGTGCCAGCAGTTTCCCGCTAGCGGGCAATTCTTACGAGCAGTACTTC
TRBD1	TRBV7-6	NA	TRBJ2-7	CASSLADRSYEQYF	TGTGCCAGCAGCTTAGCGGACAGGAGCTACGAGCAGTACTTC
NA	TRBV18	few	TRBJ2-6	CASSQNAQSGANVLTF	TGTGCCAGCTCACAAAACGCACAATCTGGGGCCAACGTCCTGACTTTC
NA	TRBV28	few	TRBJ1-2	CASTPGVRGYTF	TGTGCCAGCACCCCAGGGGTGAGAGGCTACACCTTC
NA	TRBV14	NA	TRBJ2-3	CASSQAWTQYF	TGTGCCAGCAGCCAAGCTTGGACGCAGTATTTT
NA	TRBV7-6	many	TRBJ2-3	CASSLVPGSTDTQYF	TGTGCCAGCAGCTTAGTTCCGGGCAGCACAGATACGCAGTATTTT
TRBD1	TRBV5-5	many	TRBJ2-7	CASSPPDRRGYEQYF	TGTGCCAGCAGCCCACCGGACAGGAGAGGTTACGAGCAGTACTTC
TRBD2	TRBV19	NA	TRBJ2-1	CASSIQRGDNEQFF	TGTGCCAGTAGTATCCAGCGGGGGGACAATGAGCAGTTCTTC
TRBD1	TRBV7-2	NA	TRBJ1-5	CASSSRQGSNQPQHF	TGTGCCAGCAGCTCTCGACAGGGCTCCAATCAGCCCCAGCATTTT
NA	TRBV7-2	many	TRBJ2-7	CASTPAAPYEQYF	TGTGCCAGCACCCCAGCGGCCCCCTACGAGCAGTACTTC
NA	TRBV11-3	NA	TRBJ2-2	CASSKEDGELFF	TGTGCCAGCAGCAAGGAGGACGGGGAGCTGTTTTTT
NA	TRBV7-9	many	TRBJ2-7	CASSLASGGDRAYEQYF	TGTGCCAGCAGCTTAGCCAGCGGGGGGGACAGGGCCTACGAGCAGTACTTC
TRBD1	TRBV5-4	many	TRBJ2-2	CASSPDRGFSSGELFF	TGTGCCAGCAGTCCTGACAGGGGATTTAGCTCCGGGGAGCTGTTTTTT
NA	TRBV28	NA	TRBJ2-2	CASSSEGNTGELFF	TGTGCCAGCAGCTCGGAGGGCAACACCGGGGAGCTGTTTTTT
TRBD1	TRBV7-2	many	TRBJ2-5	CASSLAGQGETQYF	TGTGCCAGCAGCTTAGCAGGACAGGGGGAGACCCAGTACTTC
TRBD1	TRBV15	NA	TRBJ2-7	CATSKSWDRDTYEQYF	TGTGCCACCAGCAAGTCCTGGGACAGGGATACCTACGAGCAGTACTTC
TRBD2	TRBV12-3/TRBV12-4	few	TRBJ2-1	CASSFWTSGANFQFF	TGTGCCAGCAGTTTCTGGACTAGCGGGGCTAATTTTCAGTTCTTC
NA	TRBV7-2	many	TRBJ2-7	CASSLPSPEQYF	TGTGCCAGCAGCTTACCCTCACCAGAGCAGTACTTC
NA	TRBV5-4	NA	TRBJ2-2	CASSFKRQNTGELFF	TGTGCCAGCAGCTTTAAGAGGCAGAACACCGGGGAGCTGTTTTTT
NA	TRBV28	NA	TRBJ2-7	CASSFDRGISYEQYF	TGTGCCAGCAGCTTTGACAGAGGGATCTCCTACGAGCAGTACTTC
NA	TRBV12-5	many	TRBJ1-5	CASGLKENQPQHF	TGTGCTAGTGGTCTGAAAGAAAATCAGCCCCAGCATTTT
TRBD2	TRBV20-1	few	TRBJ2-1	CSARVWKLAGGNEQFF	TGCAGTGCTAGAGTCTGGAAACTAGCGGGAGGGAATGAGCAGTTCTTC
NA	TRBV7-2	few	TRBJ2-3	CASSPQSTDTQYF	TGTGCCAGCAGCCCACAGTCCACAGATACGCAGTATTTT
NA	TRBV29-1	NA	TRBJ1-1	CSVDFGRGVGTEAFF	TGCAGCGTTGATTTTGGACGGGGGGTTGGGACTGAAGCTTTCTTT
TRBD2	TRBV20-1	NA	TRBJ2-3	CSARDVTGGPGDTQYF	TGCAGTGCTAGAGACGTGACGGGGGGGCCAGGTGATACGCAGTATTTT
NA	TRBV9	NA	TRBJ2-7	CASSVSIGGGDEQYF	TGTGCCAGCAGCGTATCCATCGGGGGTGGGGACGAGCAGTACTTC
TRBD2	TRBV6-8	few	TRBJ2-1	CASSQLAGGPYNEQFF	TGTGCCAGCAGTCAACTAGCGGGGGGGCCCTACAATGAGCAGTTCTTC
TRBD2	TRBV10-3	NA	TRBJ2-3	CAIRSGGAGDTQYF	TGTGCCATCAGAAGCGGGGGGGCAGGTGATACGCAGTATTTT
NA	TRBV5-1	NA	TRBJ2-6	CATRDSSGANVLTF	TGCGCCACCCGAGACAGTTCTGGGGCCAACGTCCTGACTTTC
NA	TRBV5-8	few	TRBJ2-5	CASSLWGVETQYF	TGTGCCAGCAGCTTGTGGGGGGTGGAGACCCAGTACTTC
TRBD1	TRBV7-9	few	TRBJ2-4	CASSSTGAAKNIQYF	TGTGCCAGCAGCTCGACAGGGGCCGCCAAAAACATTCAGTACTTC
TRBD1	TRBV28	few	TRBJ2-3	CASSTRNRGFTDTQYF	TGTGCCAGCAGCACAAGGAACAGGGGCTTCACAGATACGCAGTATTTT
NA	TRBV5-1	NA	TRBJ1-1	CASRPVMNTEAFF	TGCGCCAGCCGCCCAGTCATGAACACTGAAGCTTTCTTT
NA	TRBV11-2	many	TRBJ1-1	CASIAGMPTSEAFF	TGTGCCAGCATCGCCGGGATGCCGACATCTGAAGCTTTCTTT
TRBD2	TRBV7-6	few	TRBJ2-7	CASSLTSGRAGTNEQYF	TGTGCCAGCAGCTTAACTAGCGGGAGGGCCGGAACAAACGAGCAGTACTTC
NA	TRBV7-2	many	TRBJ1-1	CASSLGDRKNTEAFF	TGTGCCAGCAGCTTAGGCGACAGAAAGAACACTGAAGCTTTCTTT
NA	TRBV18	NA	TRBJ1-1	CASSTSTGNTEAFF	TGTGCCAGCTCAACATCGACGGGAAACACTGAAGCTTTCTTT
NA	TRBV24-1	NA	TRBJ2-4	CATSESGQGGNIQYF	TGTGCCACCAGTGAGTCGGGGCAGGGGGGAAACATTCAGTACTTC
NA	TRBV5-1	NA	TRBJ2-2	CASSLMVAAGELFF	TGCGCCAGCAGCTTAATGGTAGCAGCCGGGGAGCTGTTTTTT
TRBD1	TRBV7-6	NA	TRBJ2-7	CASVDSAGQASSYEQYF	TGTGCCAGCGTAGATTCCGCGGGACAGGCATCCTCCTACGAGCAGTACTTC
TRBD2	TRBV11-3	few	TRBJ2-3	CASSWWSTSPRGTDTQYF	TGTGCCAGCAGCTGGTGGTCGACTAGCCCTAGGGGCACAGATACGCAGTATTTT
NA	TRBV6-2/TRBV6-3	NA	TRBJ2-5	CASSYGGQEETQYF	TGTGCCAGCAGTTACGGGGGACAAGAAGAGACCCAGTACTTC
TRBD2	TRBV18	few	TRBJ2-3	CASSPLPGAGMSDTQYF	TGTGCCAGCTCACCCCTACCAGGAGCGGGGATGTCAGATACGCAGTATTTT
NA	TRBV28	NA	TRBJ1-3	CASSLGGRKSPELKESIYF	TGTGCCAGCAGTTTGGGAGGCAGGAAGAGTCCCGAGCTTAAAGAATCCATATATTTT